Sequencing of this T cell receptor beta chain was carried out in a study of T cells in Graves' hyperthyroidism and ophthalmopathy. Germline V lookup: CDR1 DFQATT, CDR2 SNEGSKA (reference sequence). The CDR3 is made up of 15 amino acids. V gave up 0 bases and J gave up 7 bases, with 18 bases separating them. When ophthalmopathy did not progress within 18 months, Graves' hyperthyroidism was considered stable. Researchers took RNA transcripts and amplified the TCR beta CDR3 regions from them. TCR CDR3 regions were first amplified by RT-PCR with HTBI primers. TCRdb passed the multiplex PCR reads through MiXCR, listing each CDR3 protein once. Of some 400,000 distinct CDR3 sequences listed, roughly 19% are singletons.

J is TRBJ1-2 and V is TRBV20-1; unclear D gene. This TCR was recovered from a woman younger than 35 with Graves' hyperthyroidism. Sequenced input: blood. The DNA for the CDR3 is TGCAGTGCTAGAGATAACTGGGCCCCCTTTTTTGGCTACACCTTC. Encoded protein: CSARDNWAPFFGYTF.